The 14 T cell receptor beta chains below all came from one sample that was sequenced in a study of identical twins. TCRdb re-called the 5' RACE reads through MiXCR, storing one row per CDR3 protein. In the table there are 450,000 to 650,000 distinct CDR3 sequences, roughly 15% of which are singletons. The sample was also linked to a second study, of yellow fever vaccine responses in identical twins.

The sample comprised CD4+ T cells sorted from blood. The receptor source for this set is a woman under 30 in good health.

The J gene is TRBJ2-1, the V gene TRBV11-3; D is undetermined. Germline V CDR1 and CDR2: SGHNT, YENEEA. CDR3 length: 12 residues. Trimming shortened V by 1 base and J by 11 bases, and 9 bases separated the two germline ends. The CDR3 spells CASSLVLGKQFF. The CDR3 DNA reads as TGTGCCAGCAGCTTAGTACTTGGGAAGCAGTTCTTC.

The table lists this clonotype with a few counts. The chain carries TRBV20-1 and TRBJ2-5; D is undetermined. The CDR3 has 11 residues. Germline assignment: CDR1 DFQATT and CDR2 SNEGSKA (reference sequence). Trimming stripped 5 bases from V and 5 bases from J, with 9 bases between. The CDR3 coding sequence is TGCAGTGCTGCACCGTGGGAGACCCAGTACTTC. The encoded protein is CSAAPWETQYF.

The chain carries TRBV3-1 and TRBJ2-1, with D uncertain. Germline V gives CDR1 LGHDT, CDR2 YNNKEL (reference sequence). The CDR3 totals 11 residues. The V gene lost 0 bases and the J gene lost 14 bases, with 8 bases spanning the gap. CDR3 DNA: TGTGCCAGCAGCCAAGATCGGCGCAAGTTCTTC. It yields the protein CASSQDRRKFF.

The DNA of the CDR3 is TGTGCCAGCACCGTAGGGGGGACATATAACACCGGGGAGCTGTTTTTT. This codes for CASTVGGTYNTGELFF. The chain carries TRBV27 and TRBJ2-2; TRBD1 or TRBD2 may be the D gene (6 bases each). The CDR3 covers 16 residues. V was trimmed by 7 bases and J by 2 bases, leaving 17 bases between them. Germline V gene lookup returns CDR1 MNHEY and CDR2 SMNVEV (reference sequence).

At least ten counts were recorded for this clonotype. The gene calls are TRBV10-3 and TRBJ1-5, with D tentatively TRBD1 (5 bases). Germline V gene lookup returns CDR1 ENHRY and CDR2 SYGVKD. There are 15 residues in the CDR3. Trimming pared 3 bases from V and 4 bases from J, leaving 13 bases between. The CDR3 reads CAISEGQGGNQPQHF. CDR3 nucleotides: TGTGCCATCAGTGAAGGGCAGGGAGGAAATCAGCCCCAGCATTTT.

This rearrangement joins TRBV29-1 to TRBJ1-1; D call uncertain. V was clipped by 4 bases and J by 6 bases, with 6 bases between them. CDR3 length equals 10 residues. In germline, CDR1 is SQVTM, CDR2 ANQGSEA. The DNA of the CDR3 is TGCAGCGTTGCGCAACCTGAAGCTTTCTTT. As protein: CSVAQPEAFF.

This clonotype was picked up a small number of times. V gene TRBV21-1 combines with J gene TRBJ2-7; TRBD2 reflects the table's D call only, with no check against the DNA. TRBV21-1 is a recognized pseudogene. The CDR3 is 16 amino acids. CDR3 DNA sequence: TGTGCCAGCAGCAAAGGGGGACTAGCGGAAACCTACGAGCAGTACTTC. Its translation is CASSKGGLAETYEQYF.

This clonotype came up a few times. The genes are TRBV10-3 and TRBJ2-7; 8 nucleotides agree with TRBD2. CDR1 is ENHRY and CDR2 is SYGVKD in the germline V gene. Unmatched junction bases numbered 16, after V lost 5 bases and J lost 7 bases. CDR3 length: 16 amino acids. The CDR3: CAISFGPGLEHGEQYV. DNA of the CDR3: TGTGCCATCAGTTTTGGCCCGGGACTAGAGCATGGGGAGCAGTACGTC.

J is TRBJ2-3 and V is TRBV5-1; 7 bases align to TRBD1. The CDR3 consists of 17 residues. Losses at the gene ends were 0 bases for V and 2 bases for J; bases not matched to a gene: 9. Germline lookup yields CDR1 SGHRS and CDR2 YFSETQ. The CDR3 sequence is CASSLAEGASPTDTQYF. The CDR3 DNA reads TGCGCCAGCAGCTTGGCCGAGGGGGCCAGCCCCACAGATACGCAGTATTTT.

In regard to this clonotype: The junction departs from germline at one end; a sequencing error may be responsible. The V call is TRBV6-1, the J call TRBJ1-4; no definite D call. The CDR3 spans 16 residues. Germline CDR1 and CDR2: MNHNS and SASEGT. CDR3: CASSEIWTSGQGKLSF. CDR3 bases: TGTGCCAGCAGTGAAATCTGGACGAGCGGTCAAGGAAAACTGTCTTTT.

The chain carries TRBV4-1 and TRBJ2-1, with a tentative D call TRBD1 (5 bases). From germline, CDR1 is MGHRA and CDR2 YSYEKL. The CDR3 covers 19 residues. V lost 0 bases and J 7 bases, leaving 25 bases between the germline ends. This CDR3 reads CASSQESAVWIRGTNEQFF. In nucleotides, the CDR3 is TGCGCCAGCAGCCAAGAATCCGCGGTGTGGATTAGGGGCACGAATGAGCAGTTCTTC.

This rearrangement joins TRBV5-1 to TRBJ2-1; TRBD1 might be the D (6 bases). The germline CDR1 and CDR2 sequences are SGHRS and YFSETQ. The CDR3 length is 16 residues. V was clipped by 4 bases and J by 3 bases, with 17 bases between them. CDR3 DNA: TGCGCCAGCAGCCGTATTGGGCAACAGGGCTACAATGAGCAGTTCTTC. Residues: CASSRIGQQGYNEQFF.

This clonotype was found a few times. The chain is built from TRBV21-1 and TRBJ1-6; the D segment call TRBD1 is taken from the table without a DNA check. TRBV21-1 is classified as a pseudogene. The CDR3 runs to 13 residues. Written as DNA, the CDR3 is TGTGCCAGCACTTGGGAAGGGGAAGGGCCCCTCCACTTT. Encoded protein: CASTWEGEGPLHF.

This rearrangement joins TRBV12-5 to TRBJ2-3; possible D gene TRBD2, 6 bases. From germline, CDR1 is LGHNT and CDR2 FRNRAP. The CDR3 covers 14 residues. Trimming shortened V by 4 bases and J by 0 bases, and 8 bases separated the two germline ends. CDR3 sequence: CASGYGTSTDTQYF. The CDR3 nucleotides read TGTGCTAGTGGTTACGGGACTAGCACAGATACGCAGTATTTT.